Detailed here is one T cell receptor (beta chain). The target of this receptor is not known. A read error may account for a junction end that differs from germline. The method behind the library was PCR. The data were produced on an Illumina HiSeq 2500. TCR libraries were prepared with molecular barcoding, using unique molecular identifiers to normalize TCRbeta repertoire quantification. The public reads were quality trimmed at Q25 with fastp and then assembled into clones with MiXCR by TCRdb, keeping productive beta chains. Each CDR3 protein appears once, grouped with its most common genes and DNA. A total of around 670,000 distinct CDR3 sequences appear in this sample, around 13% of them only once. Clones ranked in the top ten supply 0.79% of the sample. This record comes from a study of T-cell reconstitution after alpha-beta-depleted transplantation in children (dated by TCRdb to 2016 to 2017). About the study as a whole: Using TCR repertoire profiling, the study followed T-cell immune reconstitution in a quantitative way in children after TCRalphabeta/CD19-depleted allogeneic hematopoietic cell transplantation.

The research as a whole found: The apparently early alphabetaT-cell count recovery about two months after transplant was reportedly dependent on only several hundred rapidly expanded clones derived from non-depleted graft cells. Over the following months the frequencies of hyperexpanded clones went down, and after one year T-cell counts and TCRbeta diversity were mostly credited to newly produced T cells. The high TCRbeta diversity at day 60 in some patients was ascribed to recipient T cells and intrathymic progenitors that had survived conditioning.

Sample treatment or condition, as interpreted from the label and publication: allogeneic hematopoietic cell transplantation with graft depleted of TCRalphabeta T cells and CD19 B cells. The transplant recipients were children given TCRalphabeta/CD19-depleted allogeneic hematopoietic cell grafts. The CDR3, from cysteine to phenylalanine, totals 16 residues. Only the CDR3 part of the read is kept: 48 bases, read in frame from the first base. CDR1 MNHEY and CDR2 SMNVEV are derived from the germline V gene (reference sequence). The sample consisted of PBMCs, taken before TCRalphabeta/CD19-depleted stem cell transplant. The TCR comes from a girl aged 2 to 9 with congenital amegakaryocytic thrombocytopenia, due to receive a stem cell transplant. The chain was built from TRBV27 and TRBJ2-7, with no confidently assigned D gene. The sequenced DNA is TGTGCCAGCAGGCTCCTGGCGTCAGAAGTCTCCTACGAGCCGTACTTC. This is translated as CASRLLASEVSYEPYF.